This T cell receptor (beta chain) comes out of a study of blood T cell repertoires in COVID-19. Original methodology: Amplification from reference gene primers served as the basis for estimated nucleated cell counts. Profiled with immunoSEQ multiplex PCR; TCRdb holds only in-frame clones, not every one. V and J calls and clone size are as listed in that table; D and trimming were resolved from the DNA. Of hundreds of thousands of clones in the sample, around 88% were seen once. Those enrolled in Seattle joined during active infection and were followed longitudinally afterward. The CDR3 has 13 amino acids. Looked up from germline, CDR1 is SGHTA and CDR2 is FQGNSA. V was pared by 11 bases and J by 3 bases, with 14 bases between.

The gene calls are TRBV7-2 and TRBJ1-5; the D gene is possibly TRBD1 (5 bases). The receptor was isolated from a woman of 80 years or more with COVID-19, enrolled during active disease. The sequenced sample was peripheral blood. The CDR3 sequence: CASVGQHNQPQHF. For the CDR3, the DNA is TGTGCCTCCGTGGGGCAGCACAATCAGCCCCAGCATTTT.